The 20 T cell receptor beta chains given below trace back to one sample, sequenced in a study of T-cell memory formation after mild COVID-19. TCRdb analysed the 5' RACE reads with MiXCR anew, one entry per CDR3 protein. The repertoire holds some 54,000 distinct CDR3 sequences, with around a tenth as singletons. Sequencing was done on a sample of PBMCs or a T cell subset sorted from them (not recorded which). The receptors come from a young man who had mild COVID-19 (a few samples of this study predate the infection). Cell type and time point are not known.

This clonotype was seen a handful of times. CDR3 bases: TGCAGTTCCACGGACGCGAGGAGCTCCTACGAGCAGTACTTC. This encodes CSSTDARSSYEQYF. The chain recombines TRBV20-1 with TRBJ2-7; D unresolved. Germline V gene lookup returns CDR1 DFQATT and CDR2 SNEGSKA (reference sequence). This CDR3 has 14 residues. Trimming took off 8 bases at V and 0 bases at J, with 17 bases between the two ends.

V usage is TRBV7-9 and J usage is TRBJ1-1, with D tentatively TRBD1 (6 bases). CDR1 and CDR2 (germline): SEHNR, FQNEAQ (reference sequence). The CDR3 is 18 amino acids. V lost 3 bases, J lost 2 bases, and 22 bases lay in between. CDR3 sequence: CASSFSGQGTGGNTEAFF. CDR3 bases: TGTGCCAGCAGCTTCTCGGGGCAGGGGACGGGAGGAAACACTGAAGCTTTCTTT.

V gene TRBV20-1 combines with J gene TRBJ2-5; 7 bases map to TRBD1. The ends lost 6 bases at V and 1 base at J; junction bases unmatched: 11. The CDR3 sequence is 15 residues long. In germline, CDR1 is DFQATT, CDR2 SNEGSKA (reference sequence). CDR3 region: CSAIPRTGFQETQYF. The DNA of the CDR3 is TGCAGTGCCATCCCAAGGACAGGATTCCAAGAGACCCAGTACTTC.

There are many counts of this clonotype. The rearrangement joins TRBV5-1 to TRBJ2-1; 12 positions match TRBD1. Per the germline V gene, CDR1 is SGHRS and CDR2 is YFSETQ. J gave up 8 bases and V 2 bases, and 8 bases lay outside the gene matches. This CDR3 is 16 amino acids long. The CDR3 reads CASSLNPGTGGHEQFF. The CDR3, as DNA: TGCGCCAGCAGCTTAAACCCCGGGACAGGGGGCCATGAGCAGTTCTTC.

The V call is TRBV29-1, the J call TRBJ2-2, with no clear D. The CDR3 is made up of 10 amino acids. CDR1 is SQVTM and CDR2 is ANQGSEA in the germline V gene. The V end was cut by 5 bases, the J end by 7 bases, with 5 bases between. The DNA of the CDR3 is TGCAGCGTTCTCGTCGGGGAGCTGTTTTTT. It translates to CSVLVGELFF.

This clonotype turned up a few times. The chain is built from TRBV6-2 or TRBV6-3 and TRBJ2-1, with D perhaps TRBD1 (5 bases). The CDR3 runs 17 residues. Germline V gives CDR1 MNHEY, CDR2 SVGEGT. V was clipped by 2 bases and J by 8 bases, with 22 bases between them. CDR3 DNA sequence: TGTGCCAGCAGTTACGCCCCAGACAGACCTATCCCCCATGAGCAGTTCTTC. Encoded protein: CASSYAPDRPIPHEQFF.

The rearrangement links TRBV29-1 to TRBJ1-3; D perhaps matches TRBD1 (5 bases). V was pared by 8 bases and J by 0 bases, with 17 bases between. CDR1 and CDR2 (germline): SQVTM, ANQGSEA. There are 15 residues in the CDR3. DNA for the CDR3: TGCAGCCCGACTATGGGGGGAACCTCTGGAAACACCATATATTTT. Translating it yields CSPTMGGTSGNTIYF. Using reference TRBV29-1 and TRBJ1-3 for the parts outside the CDR3, the full variable domain is SAVISQKPSRDICQRGTSLTIQCQVDSQVTMMFWYRQQPGQSLTLIATANQGSEATYESGFVIDKFPISRPNLTFSTLTVSNMSPEDSSIYLCSPTMGGTSGNTIYFGEGSWLTVV.

By sample fraction, this clonotype is medium-sized (0.01 to 0.1%). This chain connects TRBV7-2 to TRBJ2-7; 9 nucleotides match TRBD2. Germline CDR1 is SGHTA and CDR2 is FQGNSA. V lost 5 bases, J lost 0 bases, and 2 bases stayed unmatched. This CDR3 region has 14 residues. This CDR3 reads CASSQLAGSYEQYF. The CDR3 DNA follows: TGTGCCAGCAGCCAACTAGCGGGCTCCTACGAGCAGTACTTC.

This clonotype came up a few times. V and J are TRBV5-6 and TRBJ1-1; 8 nucleotides align to TRBD1. CDR1 is SGHDT, CDR2 YYEEEE, per germline. V was clipped by 4 bases and J by 5 bases; unmatched bases: 7. This CDR3 contains 14 residues. CDR3 in amino acids: CASSPTGGMTEAFF. The CDR3 DNA is TGTGCCAGCAGCCCCACAGGGGGAATGACTGAAGCTTTCTTT. Looking up the rest from reference TRBV5-6 and TRBJ1-1 gives the full variable domain: DAGVTQSPTHLIKTRGQQVTLRCSPKSGHDTVSWYQQALGQGPQFIFQYYEEEERQRGNFPDRFSGHQFPNYSSELNVNALLLGDSALYLCASSPTGGMTEAFFGQGTRLTVV.

This clonotype has more than one count but fewer than ten. The junction shows a germline mismatch at one end, possibly a read error. V gene TRBV7-7 combines with J gene TRBJ2-5, with a tentative D call TRBD1 (5 bases). The CDR3 is 14 residues long. Germline CDR1 is SSHAT and CDR2 is FNYEAQ (reference sequence). CDR3 in amino acids: CASSPQQGQETQYF. The CDR3 region has the DNA TGTGCTAGCAGCCCGCAGCAGGGACAAGAGACCCAGTACTTC.

This clonotype has a handful of counts. The V and J genes are TRBV7-8 and TRBJ1-2; TRBD1 is a possible D gene (5 bases). CDR3 size: 15 residues. The germline gives CDR1 SGHVS, CDR2 FQNEAQ. The V end lost 5 bases, the J end lost 4 bases, and 17 bases lay between the germline ends. CDR3 protein: CASSIVTQGGYGYTF. In DNA form, the CDR3 reads TGTGCCAGCAGCATAGTAACGCAGGGCGGCTATGGCTACACCTTC.

A note on this clonotype: An end of the junction does not agree with germline; a read error may underlie this. The J gene is TRBJ2-3, the V gene TRBV7-2, with D perhaps given as TRBD1 or TRBD2 (5 bases each). CDR3 size: 14 residues. Germline CDR1 and CDR2: SGHTA and FQGNSA. The CDR3 reads CASSLALGPDTQYF. The CDR3, as DNA: TGTGCCAGCAGCCTAGCTTTGGGACCAGATACGCAGTATTTT. The full variable domain, rest sourced from reference TRBV7-2 and TRBJ2-3, is GAGVSQSPSNKVTEKGKDVELRCDPISGHTALYWYRQSLGQGLEFLIYFQGNSAPDKSGLPSDRFSAERTGGSVSTLTIQRTQQEDSAVYLCASSLALGPDTQYFGPGTRLTVL.

This clonotype was recorded a few times. V is TRBV6-5 and J is TRBJ2-7; no definite D call. The germline gives CDR1 MNHEY, CDR2 SVGAGI. The CDR3 spans 15 residues. V was pared by 4 bases and J by 2 bases, with 15 bases between. CDR3: CASSSNARGPYEQYF. CDR3 nucleotide sequence: TGTGCCAGCAGTTCAAATGCTCGAGGACCCTACGAGCAGTACTTC.

This clonotype was observed a handful of times. V gene TRBV7-3 combines with J gene TRBJ2-3; the D gene is possibly TRBD2 (5 bases). The CDR3 spans 12 residues. Germline V CDR1 and CDR2: SGHTA, FQGTGA. The V gene lost 5 bases and the J gene lost 5 bases, with 8 bases spanning the gap. In DNA form, the CDR3 reads TGTGCCAGCAGCCGACGGGGAGATACGCAGTATTTT. Translating gives CASSRRGDTQYF.

V usage is TRBV6-1 and J usage is TRBJ1-2; 8 bases agree with TRBD1. The V gene's germline CDR1 is MNHNS and CDR2 SASEGT. This CDR3 spans 12 amino acids. The trim removed 7 bases at V and 7 bases at J, leaving 5 bases unmatched. The CDR3 DNA is TGTGCCAGCACAGGGGGCTTTGGTGGCTACACCTTC. It encodes CASTGGFGGYTF.

In this sample, this clonotype turned up many times. The J gene is TRBJ2-7, the V gene TRBV4-2; 9 positions match TRBD1. J gave up 2 bases and V 1 base, and 9 bases lay outside the gene matches. The CDR3 spans 17 residues. CDR1 and CDR2 from the germline V gene are LGHNA and YNFKEQ. The DNA for the CDR3 is TGTGCCAGCAGCCAAGTGTCGGGACAGGGAGGAACCTACGAGCAGTACTTC. Protein product: CASSQVSGQGGTYEQYF.

This clonotype was observed many times. The chain links TRBV5-1 to TRBJ1-2; D is ambiguous. Germline lookup yields CDR1 SGHRS and CDR2 YFSETQ. V was trimmed by 0 bases and J by 4 bases, leaving 10 bases between them. The CDR3 extends over 14 amino acids. CDR3 in amino acids: CASSLGGRLYGYTF. Here the CDR3 DNA reads TGCGCCAGCAGCTTGGGAGGCAGACTCTATGGCTACACCTTC.

This clonotype was counted only a few times. The DNA of the CDR3 is TGTGCCAGCAGCCCCCGGACTAGCGGGGGGCTAAGCTCTGGGGCCAACGTCCTGACTTTC. Translated, it gives CASSPRTSGGLSSGANVLTF. The chain has TRBV7-8 and TRBJ2-6; 14 bases line up with TRBD2. CDR3 length equals 20 residues. The germline gives CDR1 SGHVS, CDR2 FQNEAQ. V gave up 5 bases and J gave up 0 bases; unmatched junction bases: 9.

The V and J genes are TRBV2 and TRBJ2-5; D assignment may be TRBD1 or TRBD2 (7 bases each). The CDR3 has 15 amino acids. Germline V gene sequence: CDR1 SNHLY, CDR2 FYNNEI. Trimming stripped 5 bases from V and 2 bases from J, with 15 bases between. The CDR3 is CASSLQGGDQETQYF. The CDR3 DNA reads as TGTGCCAGCAGTCTGCAGGGGGGGGATCAAGAGACCCAGTACTTC.

This clonotype was picked up a small number of times. V gene TRBV5-1 combines with J gene TRBJ1-6; D remains unclear. V lost 2 bases and J lost 8, with 14 bases in between. CDR1 and CDR2 (germline): SGHRS, YFSETQ. The CDR3 has 15 residues. The CDR3 DNA sequence: TGCGCCAGCAGCTTCCTGGGGATGGTTGATTCACCCCTCCACTTT. It yields the protein CASSFLGMVDSPLHF.